These 16 T cell receptor beta chains share one sample of origin, sequenced in a study of cytomegalovirus exposure and HLA in healthy donors (TCRdb year 2017). Libraries were built with the immunoSEQ multiplex PCR assay. For the multiplex PCR, a mixture combining 60 forward primers for TCR Vbeta segments and 13 reverse primers for TCR Jbeta segments was used. TCRdb re-hosts the immuneACCESS table, in-frame sequences only. Its copies lack some clones; in the studies checked, an unresolved V gene accounts for under half of them, and the cause for the rest is not known. The sample table shows about 160,000 clones, and less than 80% are seen once. Of the sample, about 4.4% falls within the top ten clones. What was sequenced was PBMCs. All receptors derive from a middle-aged man in good health and CMV-seronegative.

The chain carries TRBV10-2 and TRBJ2-5; no clear D. CDR1 is WSHSY and CDR2 is SAAADI in the germline V gene. This CDR3 contains 12 residues. With 6 bases removed from V and 2 bases from J, the gap between germline ends came to 7 bases. CDR3 nucleotides: TGCGCCAGCAGGACTGGGCAAGAGACCCAGTACTTC. Its protein is CASRTGQETQYF.

This clone was seen more than once but under ten times. This chain uses TRBV5-1 with TRBJ2-3, with TRBD2 matching 8 bases. The CDR3 covers 16 residues. Germline assignment: CDR1 SGHRS and CDR2 YFSETQ. V lost 2 bases and J lost 2; bases outside the gene matches: 7. CDR3 protein: CASSFWSSGYTDTQYF. The CDR3 bases are TGCGCCAGCAGCTTTTGGTCTAGCGGGTACACAGATACGCAGTATTTT.

The rearrangement uses TRBV23-1 and TRBJ1-1; a possible D gene is TRBD1 (5 bases). TRBV23-1 counts as an open reading frame of uncertain function. V was clipped by 1 base and J by 4 bases, with 13 bases between them. The CDR3 extends over 15 amino acids. In DNA, the CDR3 is TGCGCCAGCAGTCAATGCCCGGGGGGTCTCACTGAAGCTTTCTTT. Its translation: CASSQCPGGLTEAFF.

The chain has TRBV5-6 and TRBJ2-7; TRBD1 agrees at 10 bases. The germline V gene encodes CDR1 SGHDT and CDR2 YYEEEE. CDR3 length: 13 amino acids. V trimming: 4 bases; J trimming: 7 bases; junction bases outside the gene matches: 5. The CDR3 sequence: CASSPGTGVEQYF. In nucleotides, the CDR3 is TGTGCCAGCAGCCCGGGGACAGGGGTAGAGCAGTACTTC.

This clone was counted only a few times. This rearrangement joins TRBV30 to TRBJ1-5; D may be TRBD1 (6 bases). The length of the CDR3 is 15 residues. Trimming removed 0 bases at V and 5 bases at J, with 14 bases between. The germline V gene encodes CDR1 GTSNPN and CDR2 SVGIG (reference sequence). The CDR3 nucleotides are TGTGCCTGGAGTGTGAAGGGGGGGTTTGATCAGCCCCAGCATTTT. It codes for CAWSVKGGFDQPQHF.

This clone has only a few counts. The chain couples TRBV4-3 to TRBJ1-2, with a possible D match to TRBD1 (5 bases). The CDR3 extends over 14 amino acids. V lost 1 base and J lost 5, with 11 bases in between. The germline V gene has CDR1 LGHNA and CDR2 YSLEER. The CDR3 region has the DNA TGCGCCAGCAGCCAAGTGACCAGGGAATATGGCTACACCTTC. This codes for CASSQVTREYGYTF.

This clone has a handful of counts. The V gene is TRBV5-1, the J gene TRBJ1-2; unclear D gene. Trimming left V 3 bases short and J 0 bases short, with 12 bases between. Germline values: CDR1 SGHRS, CDR2 YFSETQ. CDR3 size: 15 residues. The CDR3 region has the DNA TGCGCCAGCAGCTACGGTAAAAAGCCTAACTATGGCTACACCTTC. This gives the protein CASSYGKKPNYGYTF.

The V call is TRBV6-5, the J call TRBJ2-7; D is perhaps TRBD1 (6 bases). The CDR3 has 15 amino acids. In germline, CDR1 is MNHEY, CDR2 SVGAGI. V lost 4 bases, J lost 4 bases, and 17 bases lay in between. The CDR3 spells CASSSSLGARYEQYF. The CDR3, as DNA: TGTGCCAGCAGTTCCTCGTTGGGGGCGCGGTACGAGCAGTACTTC.

This clone was recorded once. The sample holds other DNA sequences that translate to the same CDR3. This rearrangement joins TRBV5-1 to TRBJ2-7; possibly TRBD2 for D (6 bases). Looked up from germline, CDR1 is SGHRS and CDR2 is YFSETQ. The V and J ends lost 0 bases and 3 bases respectively, with 10 bases between them. This CDR3 comprises 14 residues. The DNA for the CDR3 is TGCGCCAGCAGCTTGGCTCGGGGAGGCTACGAGCAGTACTTC. This sequence encodes CASSLARGGYEQYF.

In its sample, this clone was seen a few times. This chain uses TRBV6-4 with TRBJ2-3; TRBD2 is a possible D gene (6 bases). This CDR3 has 15 amino acids. Trimming stripped 2 bases from V and 2 bases from J, with 11 bases between. CDR1 is MRHNA and CDR2 is SNTAGT in the germline V gene. CDR3 nucleotide sequence: TGTGCCAGCAGTGACACTAGCAGGTCCACAGATACGCAGTATTTT. Translating it yields CASSDTSRSTDTQYF.

The chain links TRBV9 to TRBJ2-3; 7 bases line up with TRBD2. After removal of 1 base from V and 2 bases from J, the junction contained 7 bases not matched to a gene. This CDR3 contains 16 residues. Germline CDR1 and CDR2: SGDLS and YYNGEE. The CDR3 coding sequence is TGTGCCAGCAGCGTACGGGCGGGGGAACCCACAGATACGCAGTATTTT. It translates to CASSVRAGEPTDTQYF.

This clone was found a few times. This sequence joins TRBV30 and TRBJ2-2; D gene uncertain. The length of the CDR3 is 12 residues. Deletions cut 5 bases from V and 3 bases from J, with 7 bases between. The germline V gene has CDR1 GTSNPN and CDR2 SVGIG (reference sequence). The CDR3 DNA reads TGTGCCTGGTACTCCGACACCGGGGAGCTGTTTTTT. Its translation is CAWYSDTGELFF.

This chain uses TRBV30 with TRBJ2-3; 7 bases align to TRBD1. This CDR3 spans 15 amino acids. Trimming cost V 2 bases and J 0 bases; bases outside gene matches: 5. The germline CDR1 and CDR2 sequences are GTSNPN and SVGIG (reference sequence). The CDR3 coding sequence is TGTGCCTGGAGTCGGACAGGACCTAGCACAGATACGCAGTATTTT. Its protein product is CAWSRTGPSTDTQYF.

The chain employs TRBV6-5 and TRBJ2-2; D remains ambiguous. Germline values: CDR1 MNHEY, CDR2 SVGAGI. Deletions cut 7 bases from V and 6 bases from J, with 9 bases between. The CDR3 is made up of 12 amino acids. CDR3 sequence reads: CASTSRSGELFF. CDR3 in DNA: TGTGCCAGCACCTCTCGGTCCGGGGAGCTGTTTTTT.

The chain carries TRBV6-6 and TRBJ1-4; a weak D match, TRBD1 (5 bases). Germline V lookup: CDR1 MNHNY, CDR2 SVGAGI (reference sequence). V was cut by 0 bases and J by 6 bases, with 11 bases left in between. The CDR3 runs 15 residues. CDR3 in DNA: TGTGCCAGCAGTTACTCGCAATGGGGGGATGAAAAACTGTTTTTT. It translates to CASSYSQWGDEKLFF.

This rearrangement joins TRBV5-4 to TRBJ1-2; 10 nucleotides line up with TRBD1. CDR3 length: 15 residues. The junction had 5 bases not matched to a gene; V was cut back by 4 bases and J by 2 bases. Germline loops: CDR1 SGHNT, CDR2 YYREEE (reference sequence). This CDR3 reads CASSQRTGGNYGYTF. CDR3 nucleotides: TGTGCCAGCAGCCAAAGGACAGGGGGGAACTATGGCTACACCTTC.